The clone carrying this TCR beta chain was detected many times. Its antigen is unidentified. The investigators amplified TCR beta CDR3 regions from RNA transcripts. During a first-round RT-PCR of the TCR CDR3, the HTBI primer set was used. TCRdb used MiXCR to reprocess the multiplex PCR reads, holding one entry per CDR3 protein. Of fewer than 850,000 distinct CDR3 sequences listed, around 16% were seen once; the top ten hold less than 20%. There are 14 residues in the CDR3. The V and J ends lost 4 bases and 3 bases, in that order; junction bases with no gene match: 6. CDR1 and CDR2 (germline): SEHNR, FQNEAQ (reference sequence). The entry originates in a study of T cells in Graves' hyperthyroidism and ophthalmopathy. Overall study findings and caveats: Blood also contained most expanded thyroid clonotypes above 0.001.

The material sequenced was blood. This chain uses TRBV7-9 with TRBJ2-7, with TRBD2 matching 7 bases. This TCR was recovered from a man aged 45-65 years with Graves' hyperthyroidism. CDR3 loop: CASSWGEGLYEQYF. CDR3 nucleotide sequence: TGTGCCAGCAGCTGGGGGGAGGGCCTCTACGAGCAGTACTTC.